The 6 T cell receptor beta chains listed next were all sequenced from one sample in a study of Ad26.COV2.S vaccination and SARS-CoV-2 variants. Treatment in this sample: around 19 received Ad26.COV2.S at low or high dose, single or two shots; 5 received placebo; per-sample allocation not given. The investigators took samples on day 63 after the first vaccine or placebo injection. Libraries were prepared by immunoSEQ multiplex PCR; TCRdb keeps only in-frame clonotypes and omits some of them. Here the sample spans about 680,000 clones, approximately 88% being singletons. The starting material was peripheral blood, obtained in a trial of Ad26.COV2.S vaccine versus placebo. These receptors all come from a person aged 18-65 years who received the Ad26.COV2.S COVID-19 vaccine or a placebo.

The chain is built from TRBV19 and TRBJ2-2; 8 nucleotides line up with TRBD2. The CDR3 totals 14 residues. CDR1 is LNHDA, CDR2 SQIVND, per germline (reference sequence). V gave up 9 bases and J gave up 3 bases; unmatched junction bases: 6. CDR3 protein: CASQRELYTGELFF. The CDR3 nucleotides read TGTGCCAGCCAGCGGGAGTTGTACACCGGGGAGCTGTTTTTT.

The chain has TRBV14 and TRBJ2-2; D is ambiguous. There are 13 residues in the CDR3. From germline, CDR1 is SGHDN and CDR2 FVKESK. V shed 4 bases and J shed 6 bases, with 9 bases lying between them. The CDR3 DNA reads TGTGCCAGCAGCCCAGGCATTCCCGGGGAGCTGTTTTTT. This encodes CASSPGIPGELFF.

The rearrangement links TRBV14 to TRBJ2-5; 9 bases are shared with TRBD2. This CDR3 is 18 amino acids long. Germline V lookup: CDR1 SGHDN, CDR2 FVKESK. V lost 2 bases, J lost 1 base, and 11 bases stayed unmatched. The CDR3 DNA sequence: TGTGCCAGCAGCCAATGGGAACGGCGGCGGGGGGGCCAAGAGACCCAGTACTTC. It yields the protein CASSQWERRRGGQETQYF. Together with reference TRBV14 and TRBJ2-5, the CDR3 gives the full variable domain: EAGVTQFPSHSVIEKGQTVTLRCDPISGHDNLYWYRRVMGKEIKFLLHFVKESKQDESGMPNNRFLAERTGGTYSTLKVQPAELEDSGVYFCASSQWERRRGGQETQYFGPGTRLLVL.

The chain links TRBV29-1 to TRBJ2-1, with 11 bases fitting TRBD1. V was clipped by 3 bases and J by 6 bases; unmatched bases: 4. Germline CDR1 and CDR2: SQVTM and ANQGSEA. CDR3 length equals 14 residues. The CDR3 nucleotides are TGCAGCGTTGACGGGGACAGGGGGGGCAATGAGCAGTTCTTC. It is translated as CSVDGDRGGNEQFF.

The rearrangement joins TRBV6-5 to TRBJ1-3; no clear D gene. V gave up 11 bases and J gave up 0 bases, with 17 bases separating them. The CDR3 loop spans 15 amino acids. Germline V gene lookup returns CDR1 MNHEY and CDR2 SVGAGI. The CDR3 here is CAGPLEGFSGNTIYF. DNA for the CDR3: TGTGCCGGACCCCTGGAAGGTTTCTCTGGAAACACCATATATTTT.

CDR3 residues: CASSYREGYGYTF. As DNA, the CDR3 is TGTGCCAGCAGCTACAGGGAAGGTTATGGCTACACCTTC. The chain recombines TRBV5-4 with TRBJ1-2; a weak D match, TRBD1 (6 bases). The CDR3 spans 13 residues. Germline V gives CDR1 SGHNT, CDR2 YYREEE (reference sequence). The ends were cut back, 3 bases at V and 5 bases at J, with 11 bases in the middle.